This entry lists 21 T cell receptor beta chains sequenced from one sample in a study of tumor and adjacent non-tumor tissue in lung cancer. The template was RNA from unsorted bulk tissue. Distant lung tissue was collected more than 3 cm away from the tumor edge. Three rounds of nested PCR, following a modified ARM-PCR protocol, produced the TCRbeta library. TCRdb re-called the multiplex PCR reads through MiXCR, storing one row per CDR3 protein. The sample records about 86,000 distinct CDR3 sequences, 76% being singletons. Sequenced material: distant non-tumor lung tissue. The receptors come from a woman between 50 and 59 years old with non-small cell lung cancer.

This clonotype has just one count. The genes are TRBV24-1 and TRBJ2-1; TRBD2 aligns across 11 bases. The CDR3 length is 14 residues. V shed 8 bases and J 8 bases; nucleotides not matched to a gene: 7. Germline CDR1 reads KGHDR; CDR2 reads SFDVKD. CDR3 residues: CATTDALAGDEQFF. The CDR3 DNA follows: TGTGCCACCACTGACGCACTAGCGGGGGATGAGCAGTTCTTC.

About this clonotype: A read error may account for a junction end that differs from germline. The rearrangement joins TRBV6-5 to TRBJ2-1; D may be TRBD1 or TRBD2 (5 bases each). This CDR3 region has 16 residues. Germline lookup yields CDR1 MNHEY and CDR2 SVGAGI. CDR3: CASSYLQTDSYNERLF. In nucleotides, the CDR3 is TGTGCCAGCAGTTACCTTCAGACAGACTCTTACAATGAGCGGTTATTC.

Comment on this clonotype: An end of the junction differs from the germline gene, which may be a read error. The chain couples TRBV12-3 or TRBV12-4 to TRBJ2-2; a possible D gene is TRBD1 (6 bases). CDR3 length: 12 residues. This CDR3 reads CARGTHTGELLF. The CDR3, as DNA: TGTGCCAGAGGGACACACACCGGGGAGCTGCTTTTT.

About this clonotype: The junction and the germline gene differ at one end; a read error may be behind it. CDR3 nucleotides: TGTGTCAGCAACTTCGGACTTACTAGCAATCAGCCCCAGCATTTT. Translation: CVSNFGLTSNQPQHF. The chain carries TRBV5-6 and TRBJ1-5; D is unclear. Germline V gives CDR1 SGHDT, CDR2 YYEEEE. The CDR3 has 15 residues.

This clonotype has just one count. At one end, the junction sequence differs from germline, possibly due to a read error. The rearrangement links TRBV6-6 to TRBJ2-7; the D is unclear. The CDR3 contains 12 residues. The germline V gene has CDR1 MNHNY and CDR2 SVGAGI (reference sequence). The CDR3 DNA sequence: TGTGCCACCTTGTTGGTATCGGGCGAGCAGCACTTC. Amino acids: CATLLVSGEQHF.

Of note for this clonotype: Just one base apart from a much larger clone, this may be a read error. The chain employs TRBV20-1 and TRBJ2-3; 7 bases fit TRBD2. From germline, CDR1 is DFQATT and CDR2 SNEGSKA (reference sequence). The CDR3 consists of 13 residues. The chain's CDR3 is CSAPLARTDTHYF. The CDR3 region has the DNA TGCAGTGCGCCACTAGCGCGAACAGATACGCATTATTTT.

As regards this clonotype: This clone may be a read error of a much larger clone one base away. This chain's CDR3 is CSARDPTTGGDQPQHF. The CDR3 DNA is TGCAGTGCTAGAGATCCTACTACAGGGGGCGATCAGCCCCAGCATTTT. The V gene is TRBV20-1, the J gene TRBJ1-5; 9 bases map to TRBD1. Unmatched junction bases numbered 8, after V lost 0 bases and J lost 5 bases. The CDR3 is made up of 16 amino acids. The germline V gene encodes CDR1 DFQATT and CDR2 SNEGSKA (reference sequence).

Comments on this clonotype: The junction departs from germline at one end; a sequencing error may be responsible. This chain uses TRBV10-2 with TRBJ2-1; 10 bases agree with TRBD2. This CDR3 comprises 14 residues. Germline V CDR1 and CDR2: WSHSY, SAAADI. CDR3 amino acids: CANKRGGAGNVQFF. For the CDR3, the DNA is TGCGCCAACAAGCGGGGGGGGGCAGGCAATGTGCAGTTCTTC.

Comments on this clonotype: This may be a read error: a much more frequent sequence differs by one nucleotide. V and J are TRBV7-9 and TRBJ2-2; 10 bases agree with TRBD2. Per the germline V gene, CDR1 is SEHNR and CDR2 is FQNEAQ (reference sequence). V shed 0 bases, J shed 10 bases, and the junction held 5 bases outside the gene matches. There are 15 residues in the CDR3. The CDR3 DNA is TGTGCCAGCAGCTTAGCGGGACTAGCGAGCGCGGAGCTGTTTTTT. It specifies CASSLAGLASAELFF.

This clonotype occurred many times. V is TRBV5-1 and J is TRBJ2-1; D not certain. The germline V and J ends were trimmed by 0 bases and 9 bases, with 10 bases remaining between them. The germline CDR1 and CDR2 sequences are SGHRS and YFSETQ. There are 13 residues in the CDR3. The CDR3 region is CASSLEGLAEQFF. The CDR3 bases are TGCGCCAGCAGCTTGGAGGGTCTGGCTGAGCAGTTCTTC.

The chain joins TRBV5-1 to TRBJ2-2; D uncertain. V was clipped by 2 bases and J by 7 bases, with 15 bases between them. Germline CDR1 reads SGHRS; CDR2 reads YFSETQ. The CDR3 extends over 15 amino acids. CDR3 bases: TGCGCCAGCAGCTTAGTTGAGTTCGGCAACGGGGAGCTGTTTTTT. It is translated as CASSLVEFGNGELFF. Using reference TRBV5-1 and TRBJ2-2 for the parts outside the CDR3, the full variable domain is KAGVTQTPRYLIKTRGQQVTLSCSPISGHRSVSWYQQTPGQGLQFLFEYFSETQRNKGNFPGRFSGRQFSNSRSEMNVSTLELGDSALYLCASSLVEFGNGELFFGEGSRLTVL.

The genes are TRBV6-5 and TRBJ2-7; D gene unclear. V lost 7 bases to trimming and J lost 2 bases, with 15 bases between them. This CDR3 contains 14 residues. Germline V gives CDR1 MNHEY, CDR2 SVGAGI. CDR3 residues: CASNFGSRAYEQYF. Written as DNA, the CDR3 is TGTGCCAGCAACTTCGGGTCCCGAGCCTACGAGCAGTACTTC.

The table lists this clonotype with a few counts. In DNA, the CDR3 is TGCGCCAGCAACAACAGGGTAGAGGGAAAAAATGAGCAGTACTTC. Its translation: CASNNRVEGKNEQYF. The chain uses TRBV5-1 and TRBJ2-7; a weak D match, TRBD1 (6 bases). The ends were cut back, 6 bases at V and 7 bases at J, with 23 bases in the middle. Germline V gives CDR1 SGHRS, CDR2 YFSETQ. CDR3 length equals 15 residues.

With regard to this clonotype: The junction does not match germline at one end; this may be a read error. This chain joins TRBV4-2 and TRBJ2-1; D ambiguous. This CDR3 has 16 residues. CDR1 is LGHNA, CDR2 YNFKEQ, per germline. The chain's CDR3 is CASSQCLVEYNNEQLF. CDR3 in DNA: TGTGCCAGCAGCCAATGTCTAGTGGAATACAACAATGAGCAGCTCTTC.

Only a few counts were recorded for this clonotype. Possible read error: a much larger clone is one base away. V usage is TRBV4-1 and J usage is TRBJ2-3; no clear D. Per the germline V gene, CDR1 is MGHRA and CDR2 is YSYEKL. This CDR3 is built from 16 residues. The germline V and J ends were trimmed by 7 bases and 3 bases, with 20 bases remaining between them. For the CDR3, the DNA is TGCGCCAGCACCCTACGGTGGGGTGAGAGAACAGATACGCAGTATTTT. It translates to CASTLRWGERTDTQYF.

Note on this clonotype: Compared with germline, one end of the junction differs, possibly owing to a read error. The chain couples TRBV29-1 to TRBJ2-5; D perhaps matches TRBD1 (6 bases). The CDR3 length is 16 residues. The germline V gene encodes CDR1 SQVTM and CDR2 ANQGSEA. The DNA for the CDR3 is TGCAGCGTTAAAGATCCGAGACAGGCGCCACTAGAGACCCATTACTTC. It translates to CSVKDPRQAPLETHYF.

On this clonotype: At one end the junction does not follow the germline gene, possibly because of a read error. In nucleotides, the CDR3 is TGTGCCATCAATGAGTCGTCCAGGGAGAACACCGAAGCTTTCTTT. Its protein product is CAINESSRENTEAFF. The V and J genes are TRBV10-3 and TRBJ1-1; possibly TRBD1 for D (5 bases). The CDR3 is made up of 15 amino acids. The germline V gene encodes CDR1 ENHRY and CDR2 SYGVKD.

As concerns this clonotype: One end of the junction varies from germline; a read error may be responsible. The chain employs TRBV6-5 and TRBJ2-2, with 10 bases fitting TRBD1. Per germline, CDR1 MNHEY and CDR2 SVGAGI. CDR3 length equals 16 residues. The CDR3 DNA follows: TGTGCCAGCACTTACTCGGGGACAGGGGATTCCGGAGAGCTGTTTTTT. This gives the protein CASTYSGTGDSGELFF.

To note about this clonotype: The junction does not match germline at one end; this may be a read error. The chain carries TRBV4-2 and TRBJ2-5, with D perhaps TRBD1 or TRBD2 (5 bases each). Germline CDR1 and CDR2: LGHNA and YNFKEQ. The CDR3 has 15 residues. The CDR3 spells CAISQVPGGQETQYF. The CDR3 nucleotides read TGTGCCATCAGCCAAGTTCCTGGAGGACAAGAGACCCAATACTTC.

CDR3 DNA sequence: TGTGCCAGCAGCTTGGCACCCCTCCACCCCCACAATGAGCAGTTCTTC. This codes for CASSLAPLHPHNEQFF. The chain links TRBV7-9 to TRBJ2-1; D remains unclear. The V gene's germline CDR1 is SEHNR and CDR2 FQNEAQ (reference sequence). V lost 3 bases to trimming and J lost 5 bases, with 17 bases between them. The CDR3 length is 16 residues.

This clonotype occurred a few times. The germline gene is not matched at one end of the junction; a read error may be the cause. The chain uses TRBV6-2 or TRBV6-3 and TRBJ2-3; 7 nucleotides agree with TRBD2. CDR1 is MNHEY and CDR2 is SVGEGT in the germline V gene. The CDR3 runs 16 residues. The CDR3 here is CASLALGGRVTVTQYF. The CDR3 region has the DNA TGTGCCAGCTTGGCCTTAGGAGGGAGGGTAACAGTTACGCAGTATTTT.